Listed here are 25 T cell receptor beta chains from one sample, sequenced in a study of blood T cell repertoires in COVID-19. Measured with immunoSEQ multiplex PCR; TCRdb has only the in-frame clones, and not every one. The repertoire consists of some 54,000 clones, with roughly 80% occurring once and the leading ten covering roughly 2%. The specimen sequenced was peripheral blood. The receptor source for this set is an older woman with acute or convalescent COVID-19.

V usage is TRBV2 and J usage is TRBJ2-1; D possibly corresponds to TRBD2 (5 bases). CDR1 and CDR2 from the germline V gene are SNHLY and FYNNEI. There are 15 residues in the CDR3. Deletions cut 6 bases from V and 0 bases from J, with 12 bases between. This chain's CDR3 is CASRGEGSSYNEQFF. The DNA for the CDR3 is TGTGCCAGCAGGGGAGAGGGTAGCTCCTACAATGAGCAGTTCTTC. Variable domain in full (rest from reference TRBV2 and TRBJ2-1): EPEVTQTPSHQVTQMGQEVILRCVPISNHLYFYWYRQILGQKVEFLVSFYNNEISEKSEIFDDQFSVERPDGSNFTLKIRSTKLEDSAMYFCASRGEGSSYNEQFFGPGTRLTVL.

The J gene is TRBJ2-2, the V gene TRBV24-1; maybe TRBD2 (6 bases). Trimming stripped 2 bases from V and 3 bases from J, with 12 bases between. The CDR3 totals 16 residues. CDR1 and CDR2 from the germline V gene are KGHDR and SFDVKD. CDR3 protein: CATSDWGETDTGELFF. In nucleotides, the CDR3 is TGTGCCACCAGTGATTGGGGGGAAACGGACACCGGGGAGCTGTTTTTT.

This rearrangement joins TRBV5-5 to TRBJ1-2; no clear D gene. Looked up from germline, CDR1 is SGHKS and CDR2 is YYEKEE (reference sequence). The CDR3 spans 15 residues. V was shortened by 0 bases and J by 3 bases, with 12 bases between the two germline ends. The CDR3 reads CASSLEVHGDYGYTF. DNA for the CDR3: TGTGCCAGCAGCTTGGAGGTCCACGGAGACTATGGCTACACCTTC. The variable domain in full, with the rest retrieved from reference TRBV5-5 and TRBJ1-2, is DAGVTQSPTHLIKTRGQQVTLRCSPISGHKSVSWYQQVLGQGPQFIFQYYEKEERGRGNFPDRFSARQFPNYSSELNVNALLLGDSALYLCASSLEVHGDYGYTFGSGTRLTVV.

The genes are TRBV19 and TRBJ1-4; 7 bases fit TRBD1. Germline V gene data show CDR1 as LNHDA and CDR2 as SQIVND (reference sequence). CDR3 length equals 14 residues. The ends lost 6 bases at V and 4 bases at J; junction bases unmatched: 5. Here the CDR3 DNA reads TGTGCCAGTAGGGCGGGACAGAATAATGAAAAACTGTTTTTT. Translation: CASRAGQNNEKLFF.

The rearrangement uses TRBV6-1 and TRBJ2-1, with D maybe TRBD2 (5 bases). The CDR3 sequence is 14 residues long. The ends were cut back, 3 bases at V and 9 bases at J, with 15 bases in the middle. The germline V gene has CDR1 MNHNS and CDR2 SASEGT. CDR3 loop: CASSELRGYGEQFF. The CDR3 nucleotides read TGTGCCAGCAGTGAGTTACGGGGTTATGGTGAGCAGTTCTTC.

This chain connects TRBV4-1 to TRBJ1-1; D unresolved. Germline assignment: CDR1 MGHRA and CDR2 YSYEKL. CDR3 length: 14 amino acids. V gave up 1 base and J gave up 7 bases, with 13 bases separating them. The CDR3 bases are TGCGCCAGCAGCCAAGGATGGTTGAGCTTTGAAGCTTTCTTT. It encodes CASSQGWLSFEAFF.

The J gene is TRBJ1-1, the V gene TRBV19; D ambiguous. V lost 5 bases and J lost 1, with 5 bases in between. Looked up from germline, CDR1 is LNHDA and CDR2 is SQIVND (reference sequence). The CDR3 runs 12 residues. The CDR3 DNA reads TGTGCCAGTAGTCACAGGAACACTGAAGCTTTCTTT. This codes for CASSHRNTEAFF.

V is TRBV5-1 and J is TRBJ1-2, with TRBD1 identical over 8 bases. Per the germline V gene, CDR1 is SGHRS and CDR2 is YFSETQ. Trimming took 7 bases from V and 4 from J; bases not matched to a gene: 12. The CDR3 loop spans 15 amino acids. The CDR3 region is CASSRGSTGVYGYTF. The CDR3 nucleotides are TGCGCCAGCTCCCGAGGGTCGACAGGGGTCTATGGCTACACCTTC.

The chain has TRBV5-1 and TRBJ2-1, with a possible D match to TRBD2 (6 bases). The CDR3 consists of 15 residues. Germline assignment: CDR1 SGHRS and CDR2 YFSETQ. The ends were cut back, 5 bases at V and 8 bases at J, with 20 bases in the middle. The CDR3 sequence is CASSITGLSPDEQFF. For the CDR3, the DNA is TGCGCCAGCAGTATTACGGGACTCTCGCCAGATGAGCAGTTCTTC.

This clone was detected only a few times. CDR3 DNA: TGTGCCAGCCGTATAGCGGGAGGGCCGGTCGAGCAGTACTTC. Translating gives CASRIAGGPVEQYF. The chain combines TRBV6-5 with TRBJ2-7, with 11 bases aligning to TRBD2. The CDR3 totals 14 residues. Per the germline V gene, CDR1 is MNHEY and CDR2 is SVGAGI. After removal of 8 bases from V and 6 bases from J, the junction contained 9 bases not matched to a gene.

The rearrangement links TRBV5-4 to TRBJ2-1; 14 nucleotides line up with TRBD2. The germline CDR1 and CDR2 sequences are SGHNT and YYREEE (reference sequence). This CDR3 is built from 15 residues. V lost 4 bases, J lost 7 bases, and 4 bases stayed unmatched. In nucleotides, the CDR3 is TGTGCCAGCAGCCAGACTAGCGGGAGGGTTAATGAGCAGTTCTTC. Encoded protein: CASSQTSGRVNEQFF.

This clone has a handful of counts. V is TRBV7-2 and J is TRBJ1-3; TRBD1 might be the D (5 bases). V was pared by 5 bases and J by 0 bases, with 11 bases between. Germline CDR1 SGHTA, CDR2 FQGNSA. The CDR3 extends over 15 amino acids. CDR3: CASSLDIYSGNTIYF. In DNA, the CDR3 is TGTGCCAGCAGCCTGGACATTTACTCTGGAAACACCATATATTTT. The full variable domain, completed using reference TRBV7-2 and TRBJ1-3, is GAGVSQSPSNKVTEKGKDVELRCDPISGHTALYWYRQSLGQGLEFLIYFQGNSAPDKSGLPSDRFSAERTGGSVSTLTIQRTQQEDSAVYLCASSLDIYSGNTIYFGEGSWLTVV.

CDR3 DNA sequence: TGTGCCACCAGTACAGGGGGGAACACTGAAGCTTTCTTT. Translating it yields CATSTGGNTEAFF. The chain uses TRBV24-1 and TRBJ1-1; 8 bases map to TRBD1. Germline V gene data show CDR1 as KGHDR and CDR2 as SFDVKD. With V trimmed by 6 bases and J by 1 base, 0 bases remained unmatched. The CDR3 length is 13 residues.

CDR3: CASASPAVLYNEQFF. DNA of the CDR3: TGTGCCAGCGCCAGTCCCGCGGTTTTATACAATGAGCAGTTCTTC. This chain uses TRBV2 with TRBJ2-1, with no clear D. Trimming removed 8 bases at V and 4 bases at J, with 18 bases between. Germline values: CDR1 SNHLY, CDR2 FYNNEI. The CDR3 is 15 residues long.

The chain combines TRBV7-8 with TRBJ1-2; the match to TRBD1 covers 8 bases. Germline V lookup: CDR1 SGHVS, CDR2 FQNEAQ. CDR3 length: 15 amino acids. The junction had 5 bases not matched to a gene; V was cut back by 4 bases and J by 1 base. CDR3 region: CASSSRTGINYGYTF. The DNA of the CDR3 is TGTGCCAGCAGCTCCCGGACAGGGATTAACTATGGCTACACCTTC.

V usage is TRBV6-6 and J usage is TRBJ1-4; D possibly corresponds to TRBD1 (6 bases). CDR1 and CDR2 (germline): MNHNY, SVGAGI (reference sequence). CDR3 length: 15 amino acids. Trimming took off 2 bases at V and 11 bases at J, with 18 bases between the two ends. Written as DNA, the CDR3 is TGTGCCAGCAGTTACGAACGAACACAGGGTTCGAAACTGTTTTTT. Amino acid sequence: CASSYERTQGSKLFF.

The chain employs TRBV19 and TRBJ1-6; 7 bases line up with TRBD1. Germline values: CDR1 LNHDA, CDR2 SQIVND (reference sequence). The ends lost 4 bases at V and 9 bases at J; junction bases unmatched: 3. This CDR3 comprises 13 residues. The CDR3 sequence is CASSTQGGSPLHF. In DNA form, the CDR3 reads TGTGCCAGTAGTACCCAGGGGGGTTCACCCCTCCACTTT.

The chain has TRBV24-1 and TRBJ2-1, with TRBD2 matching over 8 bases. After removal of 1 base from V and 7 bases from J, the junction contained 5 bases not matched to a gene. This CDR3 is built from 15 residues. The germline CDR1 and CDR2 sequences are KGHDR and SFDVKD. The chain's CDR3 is CATSDLAGVGNEQFF. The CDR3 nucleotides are TGTGCCACCAGTGATTTAGCGGGAGTGGGAAATGAGCAGTTCTTC.

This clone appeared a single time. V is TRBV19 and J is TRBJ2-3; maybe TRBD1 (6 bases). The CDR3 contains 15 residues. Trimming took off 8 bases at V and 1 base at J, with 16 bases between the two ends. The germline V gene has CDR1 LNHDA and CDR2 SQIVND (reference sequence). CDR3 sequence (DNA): TGTGCCAGTGCCCCCAAGGGGGTTGGCACAGATACGCAGTATTTT. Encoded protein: CASAPKGVGTDTQYF.

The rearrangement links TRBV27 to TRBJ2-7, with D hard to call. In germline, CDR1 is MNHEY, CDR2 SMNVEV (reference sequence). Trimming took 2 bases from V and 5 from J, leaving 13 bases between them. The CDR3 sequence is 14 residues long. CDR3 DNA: TGTGCCAGCAGTTTACGGGTCAATACCGACGAGCAGTACTTC. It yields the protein CASSLRVNTDEQYF.

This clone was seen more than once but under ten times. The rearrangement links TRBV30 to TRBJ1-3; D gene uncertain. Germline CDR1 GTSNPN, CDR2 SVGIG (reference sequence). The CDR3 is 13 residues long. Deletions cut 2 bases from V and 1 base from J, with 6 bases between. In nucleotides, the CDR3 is TGTGCCTGGAGTATCACTTCTGGAAACACCATATATTTT. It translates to CAWSITSGNTIYF.

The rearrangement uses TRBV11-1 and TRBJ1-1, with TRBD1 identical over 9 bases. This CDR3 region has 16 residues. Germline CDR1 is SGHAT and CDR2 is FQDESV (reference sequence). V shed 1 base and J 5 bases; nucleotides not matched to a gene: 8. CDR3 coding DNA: TGTGCCAGCAGCTTAGGGACAGGGGAGGTAAAGACTGAAGCTTTCTTT. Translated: CASSLGTGEVKTEAFF.

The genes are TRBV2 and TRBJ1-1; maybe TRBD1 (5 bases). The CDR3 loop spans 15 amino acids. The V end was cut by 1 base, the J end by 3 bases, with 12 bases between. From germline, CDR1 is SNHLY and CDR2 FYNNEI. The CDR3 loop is CASSEDTPGDTEAFF. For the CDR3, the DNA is TGTGCCAGCAGTGAAGACACCCCGGGGGACACTGAAGCTTTCTTT.

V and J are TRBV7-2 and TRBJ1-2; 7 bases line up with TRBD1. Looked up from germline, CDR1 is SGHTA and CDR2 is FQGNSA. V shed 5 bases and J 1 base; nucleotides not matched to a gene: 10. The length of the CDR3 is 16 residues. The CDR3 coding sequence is TGTGCCAGCAGCCAAGGGGGCAGGGGATATAACTATGGCTACACCTTC. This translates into CASSQGGRGYNYGYTF.

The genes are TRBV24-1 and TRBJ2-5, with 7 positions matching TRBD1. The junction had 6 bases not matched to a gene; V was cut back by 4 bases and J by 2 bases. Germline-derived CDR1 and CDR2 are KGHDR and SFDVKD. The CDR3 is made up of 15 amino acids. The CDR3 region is CATSDGTDGQETQYF. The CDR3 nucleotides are TGTGCCACCAGTGACGGGACAGATGGTCAAGAGACCCAGTACTTC.